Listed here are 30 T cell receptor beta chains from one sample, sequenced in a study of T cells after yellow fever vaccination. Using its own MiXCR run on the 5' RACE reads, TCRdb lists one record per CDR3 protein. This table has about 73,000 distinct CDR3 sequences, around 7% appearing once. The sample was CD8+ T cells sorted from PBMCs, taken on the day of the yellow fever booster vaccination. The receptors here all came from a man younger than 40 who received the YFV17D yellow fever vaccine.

The CDR3 DNA reads TGTGCCAGCAGCACCGGGAACACTGAAGCTTTCTTT. Translating gives CASSTGNTEAFF. This chain connects TRBV6-5 to TRBJ1-1, with D uncertain. The CDR3 length is 12 residues. Per germline, CDR1 MNHEY and CDR2 SVGAGI. V was shortened by 6 bases and J by 1 base, with 6 bases between the two germline ends.

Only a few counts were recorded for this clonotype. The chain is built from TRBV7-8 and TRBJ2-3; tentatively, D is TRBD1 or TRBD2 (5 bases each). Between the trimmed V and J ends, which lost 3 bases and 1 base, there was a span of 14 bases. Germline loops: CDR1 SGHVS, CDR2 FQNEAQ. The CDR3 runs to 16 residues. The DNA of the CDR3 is TGTGCCAGCAGCTTGGGGCGGCAGGGAGGCACAGATACGCAGTATTTT. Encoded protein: CASSLGRQGGTDTQYF.

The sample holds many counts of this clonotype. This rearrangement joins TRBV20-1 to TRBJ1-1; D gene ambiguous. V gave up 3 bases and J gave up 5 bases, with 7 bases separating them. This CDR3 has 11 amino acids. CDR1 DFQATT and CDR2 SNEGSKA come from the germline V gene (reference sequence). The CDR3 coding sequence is TGCAGTGCTAGGGGAGGAACTGAAGCTTTCTTT. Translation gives CSARGGTEAFF.

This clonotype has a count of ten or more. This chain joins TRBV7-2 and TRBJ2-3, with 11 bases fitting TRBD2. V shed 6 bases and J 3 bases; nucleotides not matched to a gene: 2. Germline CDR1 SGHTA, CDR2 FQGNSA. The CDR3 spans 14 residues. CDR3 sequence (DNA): TGTGCCAGCAGTCTAGCGGGAGGAACAGATACGCAGTATTTT. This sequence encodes CASSLAGGTDTQYF.

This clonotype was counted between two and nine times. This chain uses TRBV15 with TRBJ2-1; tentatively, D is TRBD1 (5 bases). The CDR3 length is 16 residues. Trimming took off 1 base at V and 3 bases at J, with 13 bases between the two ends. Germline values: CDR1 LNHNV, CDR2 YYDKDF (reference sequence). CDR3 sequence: CATSRGRGADYNEQFF. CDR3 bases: TGTGCCACCAGCAGAGGAAGGGGCGCGGACTACAATGAGCAGTTCTTC.

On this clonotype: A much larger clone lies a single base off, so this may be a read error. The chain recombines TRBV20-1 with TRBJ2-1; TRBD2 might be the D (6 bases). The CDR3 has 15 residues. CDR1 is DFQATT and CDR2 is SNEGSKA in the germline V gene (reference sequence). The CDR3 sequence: CGALPLAGTHNEQFF. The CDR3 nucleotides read TGCGGTGCCCTTCCCCTGGCGGGAACCCACAATGAGCAGTTCTTC.

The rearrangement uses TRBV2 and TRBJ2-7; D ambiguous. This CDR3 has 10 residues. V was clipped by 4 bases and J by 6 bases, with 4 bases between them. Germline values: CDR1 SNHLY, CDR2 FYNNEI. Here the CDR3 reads CASSGGEQYF. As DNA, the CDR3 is TGTGCCAGCAGTGGCGGCGAGCAGTACTTC.

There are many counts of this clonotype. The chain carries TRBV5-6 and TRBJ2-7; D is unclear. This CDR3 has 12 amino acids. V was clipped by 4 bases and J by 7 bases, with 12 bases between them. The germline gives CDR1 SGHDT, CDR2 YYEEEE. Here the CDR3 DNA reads TGTGCCAGCAGCGAAGACCCCGGTGAGCAGTACTTC. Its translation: CASSEDPGEQYF.

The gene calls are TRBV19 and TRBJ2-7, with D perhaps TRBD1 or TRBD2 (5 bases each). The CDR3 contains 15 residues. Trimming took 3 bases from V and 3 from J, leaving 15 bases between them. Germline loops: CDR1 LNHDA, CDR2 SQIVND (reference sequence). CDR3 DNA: TGTGCCAGTAGTATTGGGGGAGAGATCTTCTACGAGCAGTACTTC. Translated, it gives CASSIGGEIFYEQYF. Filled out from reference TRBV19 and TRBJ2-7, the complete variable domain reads DGGITQSPKYLFRKEGQNVTLSCEQNLNHDAMYWYRQDPGQGLRLIYYSQIVNDFQKGDIAEGYSVSREKKESFPLTVTSAQKNPTAFYLCASSIGGEIFYEQYFGPGTRLTVT.

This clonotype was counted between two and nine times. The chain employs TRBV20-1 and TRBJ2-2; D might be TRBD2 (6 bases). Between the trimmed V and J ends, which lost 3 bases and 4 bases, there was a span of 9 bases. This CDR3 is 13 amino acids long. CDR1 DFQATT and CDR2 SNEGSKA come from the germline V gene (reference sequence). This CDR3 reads CSARDYRTGELFF. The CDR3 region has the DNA TGCAGTGCTAGGGACTATCGCACCGGGGAGCTGTTTTTT.

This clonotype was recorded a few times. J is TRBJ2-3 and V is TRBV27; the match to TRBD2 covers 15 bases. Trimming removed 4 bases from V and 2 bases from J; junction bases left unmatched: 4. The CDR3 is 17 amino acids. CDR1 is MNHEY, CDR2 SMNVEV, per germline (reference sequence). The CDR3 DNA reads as TGTGCCAGCAGTTCGGGACTAGCGGGAGGCCCCACAGATACGCAGTATTTT. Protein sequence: CASSSGLAGGPTDTQYF.

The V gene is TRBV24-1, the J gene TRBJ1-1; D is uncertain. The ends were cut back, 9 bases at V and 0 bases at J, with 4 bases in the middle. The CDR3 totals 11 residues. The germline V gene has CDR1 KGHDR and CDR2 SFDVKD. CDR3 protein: CATLLNTEAFF. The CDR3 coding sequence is TGTGCCACCCTGTTGAACACTGAAGCTTTCTTT.

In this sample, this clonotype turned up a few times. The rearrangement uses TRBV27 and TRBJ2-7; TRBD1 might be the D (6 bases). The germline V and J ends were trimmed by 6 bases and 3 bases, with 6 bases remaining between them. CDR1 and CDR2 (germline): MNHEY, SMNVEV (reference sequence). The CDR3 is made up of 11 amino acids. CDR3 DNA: TGTGCCAGCAGGGACAGCTACGAGCAGTACTTC. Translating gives CASRDSYEQYF.

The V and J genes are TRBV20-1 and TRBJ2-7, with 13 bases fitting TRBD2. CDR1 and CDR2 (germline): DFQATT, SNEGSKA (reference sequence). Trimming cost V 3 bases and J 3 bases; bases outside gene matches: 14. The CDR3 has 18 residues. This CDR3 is CSASATSGRKGAYYEQYF. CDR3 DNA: TGCAGTGCTAGTGCGACTAGCGGGAGGAAAGGGGCCTACTACGAGCAGTACTTC.

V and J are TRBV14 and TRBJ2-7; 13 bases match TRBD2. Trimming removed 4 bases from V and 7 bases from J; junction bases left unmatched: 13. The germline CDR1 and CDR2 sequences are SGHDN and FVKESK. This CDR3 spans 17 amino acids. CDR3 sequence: CASSPDTTSGRNGEQYF. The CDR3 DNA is TGTGCCAGCAGCCCCGATACGACTAGCGGGAGGAATGGTGAGCAGTACTTC.

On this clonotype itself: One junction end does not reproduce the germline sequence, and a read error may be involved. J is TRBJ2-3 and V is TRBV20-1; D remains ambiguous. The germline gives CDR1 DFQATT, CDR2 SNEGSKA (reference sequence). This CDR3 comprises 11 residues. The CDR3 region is CSSRGWDTQYF. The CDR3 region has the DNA TGCAGTTCTAGAGGCTGGGATACGCAGTATTTT.

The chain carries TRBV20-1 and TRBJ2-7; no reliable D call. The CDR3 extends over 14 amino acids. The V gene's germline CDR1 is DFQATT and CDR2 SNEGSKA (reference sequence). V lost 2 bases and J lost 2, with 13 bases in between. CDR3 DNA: TGCAGTGCTAGATTTCCCGGGCAGACCTACGAGCAGTACTTC. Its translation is CSARFPGQTYEQYF.

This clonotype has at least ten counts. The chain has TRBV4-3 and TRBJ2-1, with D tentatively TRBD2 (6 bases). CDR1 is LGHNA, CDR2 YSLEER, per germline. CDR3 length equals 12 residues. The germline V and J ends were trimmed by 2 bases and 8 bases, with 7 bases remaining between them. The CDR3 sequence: CASSQTGDEQFF. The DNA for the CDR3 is TGCGCCAGCAGCCAAACGGGGGATGAGCAGTTCTTC.

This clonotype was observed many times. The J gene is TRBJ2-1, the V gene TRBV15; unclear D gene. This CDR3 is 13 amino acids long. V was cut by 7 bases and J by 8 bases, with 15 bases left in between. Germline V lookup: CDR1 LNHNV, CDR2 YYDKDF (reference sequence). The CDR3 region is CATNRALGDEQFF. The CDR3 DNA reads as TGTGCCACCAACCGGGCCCTAGGTGATGAGCAGTTCTTC. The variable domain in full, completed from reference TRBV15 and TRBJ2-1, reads DAMVIQNPRYQVTQFGKPVTLSCSQTLNHNVMYWYQQKSSQAPKLLFHYYDKDFNNEADTPDNFQSRRPNTSFCFLDIRSPGLGDTAMYLCATNRALGDEQFFGPGTRLTVL.

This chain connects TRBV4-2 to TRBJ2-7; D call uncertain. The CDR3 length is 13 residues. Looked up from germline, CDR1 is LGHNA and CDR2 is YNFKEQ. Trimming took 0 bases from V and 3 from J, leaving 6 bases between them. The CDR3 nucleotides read TGTGCCAGCAGCCAAGAAGGGTACTACGAGCAGTACTTC. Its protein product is CASSQEGYYEQYF.

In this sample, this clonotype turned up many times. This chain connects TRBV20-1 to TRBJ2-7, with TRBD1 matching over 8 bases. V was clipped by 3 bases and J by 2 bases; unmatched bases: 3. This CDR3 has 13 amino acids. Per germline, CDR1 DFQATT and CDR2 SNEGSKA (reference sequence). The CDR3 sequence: CSASWTGPYEQYF. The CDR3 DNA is TGCAGTGCTAGCTGGACAGGGCCCTACGAGCAGTACTTC.

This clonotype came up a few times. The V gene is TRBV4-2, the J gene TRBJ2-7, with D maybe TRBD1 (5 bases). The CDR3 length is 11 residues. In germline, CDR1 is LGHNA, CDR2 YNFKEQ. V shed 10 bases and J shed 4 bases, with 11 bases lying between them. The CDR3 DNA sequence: TGTGCCACCCGAAAGGGGTACGAGCAGTACTTC. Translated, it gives CATRKGYEQYF.

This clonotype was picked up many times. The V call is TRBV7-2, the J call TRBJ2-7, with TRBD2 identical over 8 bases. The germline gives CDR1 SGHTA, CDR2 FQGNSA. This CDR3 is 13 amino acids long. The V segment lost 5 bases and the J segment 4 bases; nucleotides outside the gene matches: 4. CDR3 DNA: TGTGCCAGCAGCAGTACTAGCGGTTACGAGCAGTACTTC. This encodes CASSSTSGYEQYF. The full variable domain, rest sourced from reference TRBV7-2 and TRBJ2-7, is GAGVSQSPSNKVTEKGKDVELRCDPISGHTALYWYRQSLGQGLEFLIYFQGNSAPDKSGLPSDRFSAERTGGSVSTLTIQRTQQEDSAVYLCASSSTSGYEQYFGPGTRLTVT.

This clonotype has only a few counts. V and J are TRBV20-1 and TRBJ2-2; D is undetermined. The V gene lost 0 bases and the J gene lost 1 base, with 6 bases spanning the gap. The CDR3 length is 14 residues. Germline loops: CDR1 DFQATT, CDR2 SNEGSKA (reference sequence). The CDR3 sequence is CSARDHENTGELFF. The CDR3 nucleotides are TGCAGTGCTAGAGATCATGAGAACACCGGGGAGCTGTTTTTT.

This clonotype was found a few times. CDR3 sequence: CSARVSNTGELFF. CDR3 sequence (DNA): TGCAGTGCTAGAGTCTCTAACACCGGGGAGCTGTTTTTT. The genes are TRBV20-1 and TRBJ2-2; D call uncertain. V gave up 1 base and J gave up 2 bases, with 5 bases separating them. The CDR3 sequence is 13 residues long. Germline CDR1 DFQATT, CDR2 SNEGSKA (reference sequence).

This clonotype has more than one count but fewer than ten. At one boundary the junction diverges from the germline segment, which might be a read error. CDR3 loop: CASSLAFGPEAPQPQHF. CDR3 bases: TGTGCTAGCAGCTTGGCGTTCGGCCCCGAAGCCCCTCAGCCCCAGCATTTT. The rearrangement links TRBV7-7 to TRBJ1-5; no firm D call. The CDR3 length is 17 residues. Germline V gene data show CDR1 as SSHAT and CDR2 as FNYEAQ (reference sequence).

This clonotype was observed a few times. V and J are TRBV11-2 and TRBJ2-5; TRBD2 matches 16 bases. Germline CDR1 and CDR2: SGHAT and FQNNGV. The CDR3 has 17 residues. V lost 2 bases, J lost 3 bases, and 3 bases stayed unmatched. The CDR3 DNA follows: TGTGCCAGCAGCTTACGCGGGACTAGCGGGAGGGAAGAGACCCAGTACTTC. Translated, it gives CASSLRGTSGREETQYF.

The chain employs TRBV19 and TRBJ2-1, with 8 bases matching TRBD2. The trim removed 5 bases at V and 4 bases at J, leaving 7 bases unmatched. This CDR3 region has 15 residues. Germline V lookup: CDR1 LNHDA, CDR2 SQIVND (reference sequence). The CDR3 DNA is TGTGCCAGTAGTGACCTGCGGGAGGCGTACAATGAGCAGTTCTTC. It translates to CASSDLREAYNEQFF.

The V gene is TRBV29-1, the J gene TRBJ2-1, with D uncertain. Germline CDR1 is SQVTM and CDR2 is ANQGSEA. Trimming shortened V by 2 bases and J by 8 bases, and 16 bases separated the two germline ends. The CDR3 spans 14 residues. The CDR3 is CSVEMSRRSDEQFF. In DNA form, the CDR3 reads TGCAGCGTTGAAATGTCTAGGCGTTCCGATGAGCAGTTCTTC.

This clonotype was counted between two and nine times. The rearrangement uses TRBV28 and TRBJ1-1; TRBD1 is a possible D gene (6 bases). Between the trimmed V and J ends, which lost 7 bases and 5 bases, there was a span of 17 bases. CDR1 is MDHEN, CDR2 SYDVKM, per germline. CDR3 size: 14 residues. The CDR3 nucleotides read TGTGCCAGCACCTTGGATAGGGGGAAAACTGAAGCTTTCTTT. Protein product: CASTLDRGKTEAFF.